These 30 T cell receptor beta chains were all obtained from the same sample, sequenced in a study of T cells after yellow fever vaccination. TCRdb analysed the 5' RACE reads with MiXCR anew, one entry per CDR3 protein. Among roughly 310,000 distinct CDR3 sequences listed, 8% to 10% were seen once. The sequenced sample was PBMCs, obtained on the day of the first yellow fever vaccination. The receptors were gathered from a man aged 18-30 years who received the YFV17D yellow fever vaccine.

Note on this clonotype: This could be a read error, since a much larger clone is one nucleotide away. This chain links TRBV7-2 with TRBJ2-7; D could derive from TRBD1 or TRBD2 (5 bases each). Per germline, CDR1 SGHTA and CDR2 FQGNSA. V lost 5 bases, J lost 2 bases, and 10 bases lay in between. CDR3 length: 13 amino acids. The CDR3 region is CASSRGIPYEQYF. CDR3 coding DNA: TGTGCCAGCAGCCGGGGCATACCCTACGAGCAGTACTTC.

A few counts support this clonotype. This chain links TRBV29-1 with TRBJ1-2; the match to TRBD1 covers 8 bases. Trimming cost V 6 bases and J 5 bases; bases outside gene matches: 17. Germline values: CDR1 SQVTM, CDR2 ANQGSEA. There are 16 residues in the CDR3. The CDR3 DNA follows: TGCAGCGTAGCGGGACAGGTGTTGGATTCTTCATATGGCTACACCTTC. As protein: CSVAGQVLDSSYGYTF. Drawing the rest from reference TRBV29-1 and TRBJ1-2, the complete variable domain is SAVISQKPSRDICQRGTSLTIQCQVDSQVTMMFWYRQQPGQSLTLIATANQGSEATYESGFVIDKFPISRPNLTFSTLTVSNMSPEDSSIYLCSVAGQVLDSSYGYTFGSGTRLTVV.

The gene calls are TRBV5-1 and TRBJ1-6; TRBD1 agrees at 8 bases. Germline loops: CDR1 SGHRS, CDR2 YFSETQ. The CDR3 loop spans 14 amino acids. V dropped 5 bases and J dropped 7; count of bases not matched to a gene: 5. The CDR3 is CASSSGQENSPLHF. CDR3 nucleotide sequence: TGCGCCAGCAGTTCGGGACAGGAGAATTCACCCCTCCACTTT. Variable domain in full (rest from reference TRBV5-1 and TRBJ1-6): KAGVTQTPRYLIKTRGQQVTLSCSPISGHRSVSWYQQTPGQGLQFLFEYFSETQRNKGNFPGRFSGRQFSNSRSEMNVSTLELGDSALYLCASSSGQENSPLHFGNGTRLTVT.

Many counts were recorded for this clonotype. The CDR3 is CSATNGGRTGELFF. Written as DNA, the CDR3 is TGCAGTGCTACCAACGGGGGGCGTACCGGGGAGCTGTTTTTT. The chain employs TRBV20-1 and TRBJ2-2, with D perhaps matching TRBD2 (7 bases). This CDR3 comprises 14 residues. Germline V gives CDR1 DFQATT, CDR2 SNEGSKA (reference sequence). V dropped 4 bases and J dropped 5 bases, with 14 bases sitting between them.

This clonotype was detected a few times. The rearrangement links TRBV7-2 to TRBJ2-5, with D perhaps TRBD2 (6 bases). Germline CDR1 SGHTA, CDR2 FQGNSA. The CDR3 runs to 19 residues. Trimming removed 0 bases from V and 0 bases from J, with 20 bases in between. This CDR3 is CASSLAIRRGPSYQETQYF. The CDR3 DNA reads TGTGCCAGCAGCTTAGCAATCCGGCGGGGCCCCTCGTACCAAGAGACCCAGTACTTC.

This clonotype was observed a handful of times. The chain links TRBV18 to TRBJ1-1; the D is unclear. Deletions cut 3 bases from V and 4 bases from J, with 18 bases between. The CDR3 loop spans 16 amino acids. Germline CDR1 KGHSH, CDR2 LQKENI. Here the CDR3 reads CASSPTPGWLGTEAFF. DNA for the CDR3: TGTGCCAGCTCACCCACCCCGGGATGGTTGGGCACTGAAGCTTTCTTT.

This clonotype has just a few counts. This CDR3 reads CASSQLSGQGTDTQYF. The CDR3 DNA follows: TGTGCCAGCAGCCAACTGTCGGGACAGGGGACAGATACGCAGTATTTT. V is TRBV4-2 and J is TRBJ2-3; 10 nucleotides match TRBD1. J gave up 3 bases and V 2 bases, and 5 bases lay outside the gene matches. Germline V CDR1 and CDR2: LGHNA, YNFKEQ. CDR3 length equals 16 residues.

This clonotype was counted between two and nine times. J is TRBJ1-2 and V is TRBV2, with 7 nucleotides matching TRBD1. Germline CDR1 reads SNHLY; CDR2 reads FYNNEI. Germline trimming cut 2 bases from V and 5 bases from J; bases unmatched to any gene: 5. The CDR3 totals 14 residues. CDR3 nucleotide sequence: TGTGCCAGCAGTGAAACAGGGGTAAAGTATGGCTACACCTTC. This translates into CASSETGVKYGYTF. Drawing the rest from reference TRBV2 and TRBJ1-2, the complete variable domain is EPEVTQTPSHQVTQMGQEVILRCVPISNHLYFYWYRQILGQKVEFLVSFYNNEISEKSEIFDDQFSVERPDGSNFTLKIRSTKLEDSAMYFCASSETGVKYGYTFGSGTRLTVV.

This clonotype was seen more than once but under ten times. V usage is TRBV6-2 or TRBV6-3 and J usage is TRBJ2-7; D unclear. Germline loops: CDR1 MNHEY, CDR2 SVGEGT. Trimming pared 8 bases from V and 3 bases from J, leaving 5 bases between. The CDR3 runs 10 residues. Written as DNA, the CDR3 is TGTGCCAGCGGGGACTACGAGCAGTACTTC. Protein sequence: CASGDYEQYF.

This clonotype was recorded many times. Here the CDR3 reads CASSLDLETQYF. The CDR3 DNA reads as TGTGCCAGCAGCTTAGACTTGGAGACCCAGTACTTC. The chain joins TRBV7-9 to TRBJ2-5; no definite D call. The CDR3 covers 12 residues. The germline V gene has CDR1 SEHNR and CDR2 FQNEAQ (reference sequence). Trimming took 1 base from V and 5 from J, leaving 5 bases between them.

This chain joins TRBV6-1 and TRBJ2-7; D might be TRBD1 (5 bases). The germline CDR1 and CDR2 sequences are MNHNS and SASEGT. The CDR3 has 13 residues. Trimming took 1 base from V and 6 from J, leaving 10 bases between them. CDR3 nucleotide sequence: TGTGCCAGCAGTGAAGGCAGGGTCCGCGAGCAGTACTTC. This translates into CASSEGRVREQYF.

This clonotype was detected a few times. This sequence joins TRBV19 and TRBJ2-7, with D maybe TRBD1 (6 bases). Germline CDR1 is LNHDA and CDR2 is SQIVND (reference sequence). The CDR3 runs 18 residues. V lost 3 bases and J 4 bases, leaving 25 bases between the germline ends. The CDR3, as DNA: TGTGCCAGTAGTATTGCCGGCAGGGGCCGAGTTTTGGCTTACGAGCAGTACTTC. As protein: CASSIAGRGRVLAYEQYF.

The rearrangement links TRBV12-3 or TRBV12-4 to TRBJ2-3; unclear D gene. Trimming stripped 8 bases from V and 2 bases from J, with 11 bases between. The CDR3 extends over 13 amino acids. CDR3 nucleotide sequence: TGTGCCAGCCAAAGGAAAAACACAGATACGCAGTATTTT. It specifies CASQRKNTDTQYF.

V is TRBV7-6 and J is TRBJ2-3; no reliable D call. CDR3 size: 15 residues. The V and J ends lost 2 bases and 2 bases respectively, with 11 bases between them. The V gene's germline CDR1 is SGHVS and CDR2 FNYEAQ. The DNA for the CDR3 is TGTGCCAGCAGCTTAAGTAGGGCTACCACAGATACGCAGTATTTT. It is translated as CASSLSRATTDTQYF.

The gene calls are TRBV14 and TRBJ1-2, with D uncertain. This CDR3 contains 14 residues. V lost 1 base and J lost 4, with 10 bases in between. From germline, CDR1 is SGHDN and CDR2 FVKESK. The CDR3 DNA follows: TGTGCCAGCAGCCAAGGGACCTCTAGCTATGGCTACACCTTC. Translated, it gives CASSQGTSSYGYTF.

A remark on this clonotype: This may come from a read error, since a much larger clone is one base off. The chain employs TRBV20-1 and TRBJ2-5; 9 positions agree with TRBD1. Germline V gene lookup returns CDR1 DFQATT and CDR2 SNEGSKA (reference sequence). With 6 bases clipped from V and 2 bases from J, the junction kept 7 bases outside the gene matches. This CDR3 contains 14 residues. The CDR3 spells CSARGQGLQETQYF. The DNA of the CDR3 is TGCAGTGCAAGGGGACAGGGACTTCAAGAGACCCAGTACTTC.

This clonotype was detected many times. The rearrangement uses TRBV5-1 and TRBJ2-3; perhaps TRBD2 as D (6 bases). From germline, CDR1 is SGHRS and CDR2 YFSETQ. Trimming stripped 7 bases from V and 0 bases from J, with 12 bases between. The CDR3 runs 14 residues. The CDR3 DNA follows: TGCGCCAGCCGCGGGGAGCCGAGCACAGATACGCAGTATTTT. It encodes CASRGEPSTDTQYF.

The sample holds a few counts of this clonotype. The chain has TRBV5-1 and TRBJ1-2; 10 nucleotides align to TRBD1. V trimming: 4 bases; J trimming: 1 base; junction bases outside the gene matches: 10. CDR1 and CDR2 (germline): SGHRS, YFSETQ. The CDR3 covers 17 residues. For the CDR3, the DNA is TGCGCCAGCAGCGGCCGGGACAGGGGATTATTTAACTATGGCTACACCTTC. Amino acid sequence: CASSGRDRGLFNYGYTF.

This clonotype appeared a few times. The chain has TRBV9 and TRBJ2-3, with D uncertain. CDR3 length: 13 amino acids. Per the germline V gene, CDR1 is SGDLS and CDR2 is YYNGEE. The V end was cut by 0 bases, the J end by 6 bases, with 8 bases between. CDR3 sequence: CASSVAGVDTQYF. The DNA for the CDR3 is TGTGCCAGCAGCGTAGCAGGAGTGGATACGCAGTATTTT. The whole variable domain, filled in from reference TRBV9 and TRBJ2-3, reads DSGVTQTPKHLITATGQRVTLRCSPRSGDLSVYWYQQSLDQGLQFLIQYYNGEERAKGNILERFSAQQFPDLHSELNLSSLELGDSALYFCASSVAGVDTQYFGPGTRLTVL.

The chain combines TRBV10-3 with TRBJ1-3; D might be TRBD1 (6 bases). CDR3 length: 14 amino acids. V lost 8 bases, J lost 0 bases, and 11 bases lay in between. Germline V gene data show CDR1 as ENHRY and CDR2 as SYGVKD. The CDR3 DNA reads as TGTGCCATCGGACAGCATATCTCTGGAAACACCATATATTTT. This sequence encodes CAIGQHISGNTIYF.

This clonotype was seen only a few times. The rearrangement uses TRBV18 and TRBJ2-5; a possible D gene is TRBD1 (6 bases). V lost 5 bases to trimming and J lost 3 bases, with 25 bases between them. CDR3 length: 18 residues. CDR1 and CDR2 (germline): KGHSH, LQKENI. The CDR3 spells CASSTGSLDRNLKETQYF. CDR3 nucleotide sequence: TGTGCCAGCTCAACCGGCTCCCTCGACAGGAACCTAAAAGAGACCCAGTACTTC.

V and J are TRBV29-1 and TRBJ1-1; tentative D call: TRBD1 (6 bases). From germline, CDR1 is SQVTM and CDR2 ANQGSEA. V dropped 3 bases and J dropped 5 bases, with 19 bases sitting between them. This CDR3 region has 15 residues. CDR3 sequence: CSVEWGRGGWTEAFF. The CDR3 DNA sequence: TGCAGCGTTGAGTGGGGCAGGGGAGGTTGGACTGAAGCTTTCTTT.

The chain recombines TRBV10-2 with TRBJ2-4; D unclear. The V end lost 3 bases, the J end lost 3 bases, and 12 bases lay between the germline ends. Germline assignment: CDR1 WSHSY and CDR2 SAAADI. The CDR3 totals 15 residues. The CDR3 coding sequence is TGCGCCAGCAGTGACCACCACGTAGGCAAAAACATTCAGTACTTC. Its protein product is CASSDHHVGKNIQYF.

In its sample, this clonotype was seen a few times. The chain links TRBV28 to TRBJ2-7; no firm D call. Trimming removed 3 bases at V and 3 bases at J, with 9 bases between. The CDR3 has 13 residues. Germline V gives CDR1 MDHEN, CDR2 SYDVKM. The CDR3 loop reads CASSFHPNYEQYF. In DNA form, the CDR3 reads TGTGCCAGCAGTTTCCACCCCAACTACGAGCAGTACTTC.

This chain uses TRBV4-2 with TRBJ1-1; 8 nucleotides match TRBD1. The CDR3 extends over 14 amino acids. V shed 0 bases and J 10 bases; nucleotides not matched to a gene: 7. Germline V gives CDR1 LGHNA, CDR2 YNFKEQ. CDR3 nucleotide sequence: TGTGCCAGCAGCCAAGAGACAGGGGCCGCGCTAGCTTTCTTT. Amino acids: CASSQETGAALAFF.

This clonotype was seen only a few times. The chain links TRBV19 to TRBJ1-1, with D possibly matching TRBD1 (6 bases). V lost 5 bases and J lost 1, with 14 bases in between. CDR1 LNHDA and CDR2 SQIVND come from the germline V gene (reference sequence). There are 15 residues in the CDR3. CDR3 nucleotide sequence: TGTGCCAGTAGTGTTCAAAGACAGGAGAACACTGAAGCTTTCTTT. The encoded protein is CASSVQRQENTEAFF. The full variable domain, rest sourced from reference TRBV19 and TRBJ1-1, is DGGITQSPKYLFRKEGQNVTLSCEQNLNHDAMYWYRQDPGQGLRLIYYSQIVNDFQKGDIAEGYSVSREKKESFPLTVTSAQKNPTAFYLCASSVQRQENTEAFFGQGTRLTVV.

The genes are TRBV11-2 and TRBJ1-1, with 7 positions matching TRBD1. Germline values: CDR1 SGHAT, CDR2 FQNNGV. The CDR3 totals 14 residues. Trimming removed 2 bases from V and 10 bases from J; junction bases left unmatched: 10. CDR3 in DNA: TGTGCCAGCAGCTTACAACTTGGGGACAGAACAGCTTTCTTT. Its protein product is CASSLQLGDRTAFF. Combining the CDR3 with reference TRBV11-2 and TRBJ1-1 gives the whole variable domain EAGVAQSPRYKIIEKRQSVAFWCNPISGHATLYWYQQILGQGPKLLIQFQNNGVVDDSQLPKDRFSAERLKGVDSTLKIQPAKLEDSAVYLCASSLQLGDRTAFFGQGTRLTVV.

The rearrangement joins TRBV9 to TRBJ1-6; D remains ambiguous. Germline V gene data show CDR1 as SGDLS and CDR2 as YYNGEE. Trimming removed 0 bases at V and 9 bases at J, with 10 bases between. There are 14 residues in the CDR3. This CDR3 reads CASSVGIGGSPLHF. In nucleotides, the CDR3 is TGTGCCAGCAGCGTAGGGATTGGTGGTTCACCCCTCCACTTT.

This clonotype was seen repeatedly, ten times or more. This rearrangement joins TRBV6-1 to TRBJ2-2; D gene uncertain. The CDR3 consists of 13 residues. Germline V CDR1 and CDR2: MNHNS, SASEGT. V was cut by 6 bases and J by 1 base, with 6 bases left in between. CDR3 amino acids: CASRSMNTGELFF. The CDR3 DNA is TGTGCCAGCAGATCTATGAACACCGGGGAGCTGTTTTTT.

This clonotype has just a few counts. The CDR3 coding sequence is TGTGCCAGCAGTTTAACAGGGGGTTTTGGTTCACCCCTCCACTTT. This encodes CASSLTGGFGSPLHF. This rearrangement joins TRBV28 to TRBJ1-6, with 8 bases lining up with TRBD1. Looked up from germline, CDR1 is MDHEN and CDR2 is SYDVKM. The length of the CDR3 is 15 residues. V lost 2 bases to trimming and J lost 9 bases; unmatched junction nucleotides: 6.